The 32 T cell receptor beta chains reported below all come from one sample, sequenced in a study of blood T cell repertoires in COVID-19. Clones were read by immunoSEQ multiplex PCR, and TCRdb kept only the in-frame ones, dropping some. The table records 200,000 to 250,000 clones, approximately 78% of them present only once. The sample comprised peripheral blood. The receptors were sampled from a woman aged 65 to 85 with COVID-19, enrolled during active disease.

The chain recombines TRBV30 with TRBJ2-5, with TRBD2 as a possible D gene (7 bases). Germline V gene data show CDR1 as GTSNPN and CDR2 as SVGIG (reference sequence). V was shortened by 3 bases and J by 1 base, with 15 bases between the two germline ends. The CDR3 runs 15 residues. This CDR3 is CAWSKLGGPQETQYF. Written as DNA, the CDR3 is TGTGCCTGGAGCAAACTGGGGGGGCCCCAAGAGACCCAGTACTTC.

A few counts support this clone. The chain employs TRBV28 and TRBJ1-5; D ambiguous. Trimming stripped 3 bases from V and 1 base from J, with 10 bases between. This CDR3 has 15 residues. The germline V gene has CDR1 MDHEN and CDR2 SYDVKM. The CDR3 reads CASSFRGMSNQPQHF. In DNA form, the CDR3 reads TGTGCCAGCAGTTTCCGGGGTATGAGCAATCAGCCCCAGCATTTT.

On this clone: Other DNA sequences in this specimen translate into the identical CDR3. This chain connects TRBV19 to TRBJ2-3; D is perhaps TRBD2 (6 bases). V was cut by 1 base and J by 2 bases, with 10 bases left in between. Germline values: CDR1 LNHDA, CDR2 SQIVND (reference sequence). The CDR3 contains 15 residues. This chain's CDR3 is CASSIGAGITDTQYF. The CDR3 DNA sequence: TGTGCCAGTAGTATAGGGGCGGGAATCACAGATACGCAGTATTTT.

In this sample, this clone turned up once. The chain combines TRBV29-1 with TRBJ2-3; a weak D match, TRBD2 (7 bases). The CDR3 totals 11 residues. The V and J ends lost 0 bases and 13 bases respectively, with 11 bases between them. Germline-derived CDR1 and CDR2 are SQVTM and ANQGSEA. CDR3: CSVEDRGAEYF. In nucleotides, the CDR3 is TGCAGCGTTGAAGATCGGGGGGCGGAGTATTTT.

The chain links TRBV4-2 to TRBJ2-1; 10 bases are a match to TRBD2. V trimming: 0 bases; J trimming: 0 bases; junction bases outside the gene matches: 11. Germline lookup yields CDR1 LGHNA and CDR2 YNFKEQ. The CDR3 runs to 20 residues. The CDR3 sequence: CASSQDTSGNGASSYNEQFF. CDR3 coding DNA: TGTGCCAGCAGCCAAGATACTAGCGGGAATGGGGCTAGCTCCTACAATGAGCAGTTCTTC.

J is TRBJ2-3 and V is TRBV19; D might be TRBD1 (6 bases). The CDR3 spans 15 residues. Per the germline V gene, CDR1 is LNHDA and CDR2 is SQIVND (reference sequence). Trimming removed 5 bases at V and 4 bases at J, with 16 bases between. The CDR3 region has the DNA TGTGCCAGTAGTGACGGCTACAGGGTCGCAGATACGCAGTATTTT. Encoded protein: CASSDGYRVADTQYF.

The chain couples TRBV28 to TRBJ1-5; 8 nucleotides agree with TRBD1. This CDR3 spans 19 amino acids. The V and J ends lost 4 bases and 3 bases, in that order; junction bases with no gene match: 17. Germline CDR1 and CDR2: MDHEN and SYDVKM. CDR3 sequence: CASSSFSHRQGSYNQPQHF. The CDR3 nucleotides are TGTGCCAGCAGTTCCTTTTCCCACCGACAGGGGTCTTACAATCAGCCCCAGCATTTT.

V and J are TRBV12-3 or TRBV12-4 and TRBJ2-5; D possibly corresponds to TRBD2 (7 bases). The CDR3 spans 13 residues. The V end was cut by 5 bases, the J end by 9 bases, with 16 bases between. CDR3 protein: CASSRQPGGPQYF. The CDR3 DNA follows: TGTGCCAGCAGTCGACAGCCCGGGGGGCCCCAGTACTTC.

This sequence joins TRBV28 and TRBJ1-4, with D possibly being TRBD1 (5 bases). The germline gives CDR1 MDHEN, CDR2 SYDVKM. V lost 4 bases to trimming and J lost 7 bases, with 16 bases between them. CDR3 length: 15 amino acids. As DNA, the CDR3 is TGTGCCAGCAGTTCCCCCCCCGGGGGTGGTGAAAAACTGTTTTTT. Residues: CASSSPPGGGEKLFF.

The chain employs TRBV6-5 and TRBJ1-1; 10 bases agree with TRBD1. V lost 7 bases and J lost 6; bases outside the gene matches: 8. There are 14 residues in the CDR3. Germline assignment: CDR1 MNHEY and CDR2 SVGAGI. Here the CDR3 reads CASITTGTGAEAFF. For the CDR3, the DNA is TGTGCCAGCATTACCACCGGGACAGGGGCTGAAGCTTTCTTT.

The rearrangement links TRBV7-9 to TRBJ1-5, with 7 nucleotides matching TRBD1. The length of the CDR3 is 15 residues. The J segment lost 1 base and the V segment lost 4 bases, leaving 4 bases of the junction unmatched. The germline V gene has CDR1 SEHNR and CDR2 FQNEAQ (reference sequence). The CDR3 protein is CASSYGTVSNQPQHF. In nucleotides, the CDR3 is TGTGCCAGCAGCTACGGGACAGTGAGCAATCAGCCCCAGCATTTT.

V gene TRBV24-1 combines with J gene TRBJ2-7; the match to TRBD1 covers 7 bases. The CDR3 runs to 15 residues. Unmatched junction bases numbered 9, after V lost 5 bases and J lost 3 bases. CDR1 and CDR2 from the germline V gene are KGHDR and SFDVKD. The CDR3 region has the DNA TGTGCCACCAGTGGGGGGACAGAGACCGTCTACGAGCAGTACTTC. Translated: CATSGGTETVYEQYF.

This clone came up once. This rearrangement joins TRBV25-1 to TRBJ1-2; D is unresolved. The V gene's germline CDR1 is MGHDK and CDR2 SYGVNS. Trimming cost V 2 bases and J 0 bases, with 10 bases left between them. This CDR3 region has 15 residues. CDR3 sequence (DNA): TGTGCCAGCAGTGAAGTGTCGGGAGCTAACTATGGCTACACCTTC. This codes for CASSEVSGANYGYTF.

The gene calls are TRBV4-3 and TRBJ1-1; D remains ambiguous. V gave up 0 bases and J gave up 6 bases, with 14 bases separating them. Germline CDR1 LGHNA, CDR2 YSLEER. This CDR3 spans 15 amino acids. DNA of the CDR3: TGCGCCAGCAGCCAAGAATTTGGGCGGGCGGCTGAAGCTTTCTTT. It encodes CASSQEFGRAAEAFF.

The chain couples TRBV6-2 or TRBV6-3 to TRBJ2-3; the D gene is possibly TRBD2 (7 bases). The germline V gene has CDR1 MNHEY and CDR2 SVGEGT. Trimming pared 0 bases from V and 5 bases from J, leaving 21 bases between. The CDR3 contains 18 residues. Here the CDR3 DNA reads TGTGCCAGCAGTTACTCGAGGGGGGGGGTGCGGGCCGTAGATACGCAGTATTTT. Protein sequence: CASSYSRGGVRAVDTQYF.

A single count supports this clone. The chain uses TRBV11-2 and TRBJ1-1; no firm D call. V was pared by 0 bases and J by 7 bases, with 15 bases between. The CDR3 is 15 residues long. From germline, CDR1 is SGHAT and CDR2 FQNNGV. Written as DNA, the CDR3 is TGTGCCAGCAGCTTAGATCAGAGGCGGGCTCTTGAAGCTTTCTTT. Its translation: CASSLDQRRALEAFF.

The chain couples TRBV10-3 to TRBJ1-2; D may be TRBD1 (5 bases). CDR1 is ENHRY and CDR2 is SYGVKD in the germline V gene. Trimming pared 6 bases from V and 0 bases from J, leaving 11 bases between. The CDR3 contains 14 residues. CDR3 amino acids: CAIREGVTNYGYTF. The CDR3 DNA is TGTGCCATCAGGGAAGGGGTCACTAACTATGGCTACACCTTC.

The rearrangement links TRBV30 to TRBJ1-6; TRBD1 might be the D (5 bases). This CDR3 comprises 15 residues. Germline V gene data show CDR1 as GTSNPN and CDR2 as SVGIG (reference sequence). Trimming removed 1 base at V and 0 bases at J, with 7 bases between. The CDR3 protein is CAWSDRSSYNSPLHF. The CDR3 nucleotides read TGTGCCTGGAGTGACAGGAGCTCCTATAATTCACCCCTCCACTTT.

The V call is TRBV20-1, the J call TRBJ2-1; TRBD2 aligns across 13 bases. The ends lost 3 bases at V and 8 bases at J; junction bases unmatched: 7. Germline CDR1 DFQATT, CDR2 SNEGSKA (reference sequence). This CDR3 has 15 amino acids. CDR3: CSASPGLAGSDEQFF. In DNA form, the CDR3 reads TGCAGTGCTAGTCCGGGACTAGCGGGATCTGATGAGCAGTTCTTC.

This clone was found a few times. This chain joins TRBV2 and TRBJ2-1, with 15 bases matching TRBD2. The CDR3 is 17 amino acids. CDR1 is SNHLY and CDR2 is FYNNEI in the germline V gene. J gave up 7 bases and V 0 bases, and 4 bases lay outside the gene matches. The CDR3 DNA is TGTGCCAGCAGTGAAGCGCAGGGACTAGCGGGAGGAAATGAGCAGTTCTTC. This translates into CASSEAQGLAGGNEQFF.

This chain uses TRBV28 with TRBJ1-5; no firm D call. Trimming cost V 2 bases and J 2 bases, with 10 bases left between them. This CDR3 spans 15 amino acids. Per germline, CDR1 MDHEN and CDR2 SYDVKM. CDR3 residues: CASSLTGNRNQPQHF. The CDR3 bases are TGTGCCAGCAGTTTAACCGGTAACCGCAATCAGCCCCAGCATTTT. Using reference TRBV28 and TRBJ1-5 for the parts outside the CDR3, the full variable domain is DVKVTQSSRYLVKRTGEKVFLECVQDMDHENMFWYRQDPGLGLRLIYFSYDVKMKEKGDIPEGYSVSREKKERFSLILESASTNQTSMYLCASSLTGNRNQPQHFGDGTRLSIL.

This chain joins TRBV6-5 and TRBJ1-2; D perhaps matches TRBD1 (5 bases). Germline CDR1 and CDR2: MNHEY and SVGAGI. Trimming removed 5 bases at V and 8 bases at J, with 15 bases between. The CDR3 consists of 13 residues. Here the CDR3 reads CASSPWGGGGYTF. Here the CDR3 DNA reads TGTGCCAGCAGTCCATGGGGGGGAGGGGGCTACACCTTC.

The rearrangement links TRBV10-3 to TRBJ2-1; 9 bases agree with TRBD1. V shed 0 bases, J shed 10 bases, and the junction held 10 bases outside the gene matches. The CDR3 is made up of 16 amino acids. Germline V gene sequence: CDR1 ENHRY, CDR2 SYGVKD. As DNA, the CDR3 is TGTGCCATCAGTGAGTCGACCCGGACAGGGGTAAACGAGCAGTTCTTC. Translating gives CAISESTRTGVNEQFF.

This chain joins TRBV5-6 and TRBJ2-1, with TRBD1 matching 7 bases. Germline CDR1 is SGHDT and CDR2 is YYEEEE. The CDR3 has 16 residues. J lost 4 bases, V lost 4 bases, and 11 bases had no gene match. CDR3 bases: TGTGCCAGCAGCCCTTTTGGACAGGTCCTTTACAATGAGCAGTTCTTC. This translates into CASSPFGQVLYNEQFF.

J is TRBJ1-1 and V is TRBV2; TRBD1 is a possible D gene (5 bases). This CDR3 has 15 amino acids. V shed 4 bases and J shed 0 bases, with 12 bases lying between them. In germline, CDR1 is SNHLY, CDR2 FYNNEI. The CDR3 loop is CASSVKSGMNTEAFF. The CDR3 DNA is TGTGCCAGCAGTGTGAAATCAGGGATGAACACTGAAGCTTTCTTT.

The CDR3 DNA is TGCAGTGCTAGTCAGGCCGACTCTGGAAACACCATATATTTT. Its translation is CSASQADSGNTIYF. This rearrangement joins TRBV20-1 to TRBJ1-3; D remains unclear. The CDR3 runs 14 residues. Per germline, CDR1 DFQATT and CDR2 SNEGSKA (reference sequence). The germline V and J ends were trimmed by 3 bases and 0 bases, with 9 bases remaining between them.

This sequence joins TRBV6-5 and TRBJ1-1, with 7 bases identical to TRBD1. V lost 5 bases, J lost 1 base, and 7 bases stayed unmatched. Germline V CDR1 and CDR2: MNHEY, SVGAGI. The CDR3 sequence is 15 residues long. The CDR3: CASSRPGQWNTEAFF. In DNA form, the CDR3 reads TGTGCCAGCAGTCGTCCGGGACAGTGGAACACTGAAGCTTTCTTT.

This chain links TRBV11-2 with TRBJ1-4; a weak D match, TRBD1 (6 bases). This CDR3 region has 16 residues. Germline assignment: CDR1 SGHAT and CDR2 FQNNGV. Trimming stripped 3 bases from V and 7 bases from J, with 18 bases between. The CDR3 sequence is CASSLSGGQWSEKLFF. The CDR3 coding sequence is TGTGCCAGCAGCTTGAGCGGAGGACAGTGGAGTGAAAAACTGTTTTTT.

V and J are TRBV5-8 and TRBJ1-2; TRBD1 aligns across 8 bases. V was clipped by 1 base and J by 5 bases; unmatched bases: 7. The V gene's germline CDR1 is SGHTS and CDR2 YDEGEE. CDR3 length equals 15 residues. The CDR3 nucleotides are TGTGCCAGCAGCTTGAGACTTACAGGGGGTTATGGCTACACCTTC. It encodes CASSLRLTGGYGYTF.

The chain recombines TRBV4-2 with TRBJ1-1; D ambiguous. Germline CDR1 LGHNA, CDR2 YNFKEQ. The CDR3 sequence is 15 residues long. V was shortened by 4 bases and J by 0 bases, with 12 bases between the two germline ends. This CDR3 is CASSLTPGVNTEAFF. As DNA, the CDR3 is TGTGCCAGCAGCCTAACCCCCGGGGTGAACACTGAAGCTTTCTTT.

J is TRBJ1-2 and V is TRBV28; D ambiguous. Trimming took 2 bases from V and 4 from J, leaving 11 bases between them. CDR1 and CDR2 (germline): MDHEN, SYDVKM. This CDR3 has 14 amino acids. CDR3 sequence reads: CASSLQVLVYGYTF. CDR3 DNA: TGTGCCAGCAGTTTACAGGTTCTCGTCTATGGCTACACCTTC.

The V call is TRBV15, the J call TRBJ2-7; D possibly corresponds to TRBD1 (7 bases). The V gene's germline CDR1 is LNHNV and CDR2 YYDKDF (reference sequence). V dropped 1 base and J dropped 3 bases, with 16 bases sitting between them. CDR3 size: 16 residues. The CDR3 protein is CATSRGPGGIIYEQYF. The DNA for the CDR3 is TGTGCCACCAGCAGAGGACCAGGGGGGATAATCTACGAGCAGTACTTC.